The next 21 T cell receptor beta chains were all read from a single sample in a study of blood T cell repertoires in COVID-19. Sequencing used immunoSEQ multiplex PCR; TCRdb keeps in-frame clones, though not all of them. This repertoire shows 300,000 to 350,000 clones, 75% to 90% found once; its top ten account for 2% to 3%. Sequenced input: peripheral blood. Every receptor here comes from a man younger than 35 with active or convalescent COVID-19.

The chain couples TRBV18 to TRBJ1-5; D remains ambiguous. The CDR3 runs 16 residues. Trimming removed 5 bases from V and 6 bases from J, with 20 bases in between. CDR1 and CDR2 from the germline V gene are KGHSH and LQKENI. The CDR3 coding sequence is TGTGCCAGCTCATCACTCGGCTTGATGGCAGGTCAGCCCCAGCATTTT. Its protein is CASSSLGLMAGQPQHF.

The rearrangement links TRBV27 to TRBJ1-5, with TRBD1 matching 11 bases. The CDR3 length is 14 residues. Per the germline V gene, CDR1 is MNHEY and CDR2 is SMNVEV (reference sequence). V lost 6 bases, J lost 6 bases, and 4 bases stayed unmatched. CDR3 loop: CASRGQGARQPQHF. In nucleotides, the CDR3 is TGTGCCAGCAGAGGACAGGGGGCGCGTCAGCCCCAGCATTTT.

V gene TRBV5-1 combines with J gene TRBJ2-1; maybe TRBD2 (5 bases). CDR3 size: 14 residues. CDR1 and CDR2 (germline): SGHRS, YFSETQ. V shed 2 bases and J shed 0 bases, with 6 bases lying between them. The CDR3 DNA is TGCGCCAGCAGCTTTGGGAGCTCCTACAATGAGCAGTTCTTC. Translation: CASSFGSSYNEQFF.

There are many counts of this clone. The CDR3: CASSLVGSEVETQYF. Written as DNA, the CDR3 is TGTGCCAGCAGCTTAGTCGGTAGCGAGGTAGAGACCCAGTACTTC. The J gene is TRBJ2-5, the V gene TRBV11-2; TRBD2 is a possible D gene (5 bases). This CDR3 contains 15 residues. The V gene's germline CDR1 is SGHAT and CDR2 FQNNGV. V was pared by 1 base and J by 4 bases, with 13 bases between.

This CDR3 is CASSPDTGRRNYGYTF. Here the CDR3 DNA reads TGTGCCAGCAGCCCAGACACAGGGCGTAGGAACTATGGCTACACCTTC. This sequence joins TRBV7-9 and TRBJ1-2; weak D call: TRBD1 (6 bases). The CDR3 contains 16 residues. Per the germline V gene, CDR1 is SEHNR and CDR2 is FQNEAQ (reference sequence). V shed 5 bases and J shed 2 bases, with 18 bases lying between them.

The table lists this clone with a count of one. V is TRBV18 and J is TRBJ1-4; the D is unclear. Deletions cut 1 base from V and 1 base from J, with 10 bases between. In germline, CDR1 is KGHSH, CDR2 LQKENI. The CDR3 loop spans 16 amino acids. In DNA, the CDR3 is TGTGCCAGCTCACCACTATTCTCCGGAACTAATGAAAAACTGTTTTTT. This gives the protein CASSPLFSGTNEKLFF.

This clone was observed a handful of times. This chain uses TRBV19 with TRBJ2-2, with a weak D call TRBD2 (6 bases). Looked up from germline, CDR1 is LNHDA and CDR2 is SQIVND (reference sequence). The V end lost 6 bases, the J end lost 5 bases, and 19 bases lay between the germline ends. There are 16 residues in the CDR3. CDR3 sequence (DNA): TGTGCCAGTAGCAAACGTCGGCTAGGAGGGACCGGGGAGCTGTTTTTT. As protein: CASSKRRLGGTGELFF.

CDR3 region: CASSTSRGMNTEAFF. The CDR3 region has the DNA TGTGCCAGCAGTACAAGCAGGGGGATGAACACTGAAGCTTTCTTT. This chain links TRBV7-2 with TRBJ1-1; 7 nucleotides match TRBD1. Germline V gives CDR1 SGHTA, CDR2 FQGNSA. The CDR3 spans 15 residues. V shed 6 bases, J shed 0 bases, and the junction held 7 bases outside the gene matches.

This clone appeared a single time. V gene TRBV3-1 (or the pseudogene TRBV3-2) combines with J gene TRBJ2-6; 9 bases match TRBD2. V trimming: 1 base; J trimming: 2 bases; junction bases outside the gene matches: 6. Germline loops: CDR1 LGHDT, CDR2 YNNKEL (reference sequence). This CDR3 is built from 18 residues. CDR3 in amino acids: CASSQAPAGGAGANVLTF. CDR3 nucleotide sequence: TGTGCCAGCAGCCAAGCTCCAGCGGGAGGTGCTGGGGCCAACGTCCTGACTTTC.

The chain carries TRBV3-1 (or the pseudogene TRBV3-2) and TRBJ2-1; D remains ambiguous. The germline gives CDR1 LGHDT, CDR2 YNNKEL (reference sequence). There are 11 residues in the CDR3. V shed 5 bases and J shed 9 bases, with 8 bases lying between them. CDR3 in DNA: TGTGCCAGCAGCGATCTAATTGAGCAGTTCTTC. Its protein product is CASSDLIEQFF.

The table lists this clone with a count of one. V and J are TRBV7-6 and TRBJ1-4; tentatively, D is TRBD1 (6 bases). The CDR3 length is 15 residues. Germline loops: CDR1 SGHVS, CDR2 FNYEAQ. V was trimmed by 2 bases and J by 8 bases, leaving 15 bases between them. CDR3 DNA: TGTGCCAGCAGCTTACAGGGTTTAGGGGGAGAAAAACTGTTTTTT. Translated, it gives CASSLQGLGGEKLFF.

The CDR3 region has the DNA TGTGCCACCCGGTTGGGCGGGACGGCAGATACGCAGTATTTT. Translating it yields CATRLGGTADTQYF. This sequence joins TRBV15 and TRBJ2-3, with TRBD2 as a possible D gene (6 bases). The CDR3 is 14 amino acids. Trimming removed 8 bases at V and 4 bases at J, with 16 bases between. Germline assignment: CDR1 LNHNV and CDR2 YYDKDF (reference sequence).

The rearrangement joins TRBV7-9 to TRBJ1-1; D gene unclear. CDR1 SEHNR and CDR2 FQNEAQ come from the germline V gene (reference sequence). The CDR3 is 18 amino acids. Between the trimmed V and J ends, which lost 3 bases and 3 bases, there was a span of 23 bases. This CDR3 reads CASSFEIGRSGHDTEAFF. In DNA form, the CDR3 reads TGTGCCAGCAGCTTTGAGATTGGGAGAAGCGGCCACGACACTGAAGCTTTCTTT.

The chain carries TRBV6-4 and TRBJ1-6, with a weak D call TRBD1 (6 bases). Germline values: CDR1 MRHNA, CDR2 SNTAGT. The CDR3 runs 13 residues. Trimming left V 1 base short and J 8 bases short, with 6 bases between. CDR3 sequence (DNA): TGTGCCAGCAGTGACTACAGGGATTCACCCCTCCACTTT. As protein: CASSDYRDSPLHF.

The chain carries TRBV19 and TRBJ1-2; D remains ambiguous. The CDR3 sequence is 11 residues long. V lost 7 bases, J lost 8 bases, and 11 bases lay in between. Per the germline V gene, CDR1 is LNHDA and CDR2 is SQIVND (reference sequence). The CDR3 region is CASTPVGGYTF. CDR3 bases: TGTGCCAGTACCCCCGTGGGCGGCTACACCTTC. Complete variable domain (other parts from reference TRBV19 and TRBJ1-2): DGGITQSPKYLFRKEGQNVTLSCEQNLNHDAMYWYRQDPGQGLRLIYYSQIVNDFQKGDIAEGYSVSREKKESFPLTVTSAQKNPTAFYLCASTPVGGYTFGSGTRLTVV.

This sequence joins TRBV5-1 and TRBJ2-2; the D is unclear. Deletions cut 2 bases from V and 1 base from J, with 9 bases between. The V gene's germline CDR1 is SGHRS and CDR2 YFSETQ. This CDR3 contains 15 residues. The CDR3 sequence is CASSFPQVNTGELFF. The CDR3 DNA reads TGCGCCAGCAGCTTTCCCCAGGTGAACACCGGGGAGCTGTTTTTT.

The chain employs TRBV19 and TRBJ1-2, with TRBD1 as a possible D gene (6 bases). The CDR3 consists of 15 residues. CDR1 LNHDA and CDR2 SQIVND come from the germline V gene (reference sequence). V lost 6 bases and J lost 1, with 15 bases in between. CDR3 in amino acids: CASSTRQEVNYGYTF. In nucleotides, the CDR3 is TGTGCCAGTAGCACCCGACAGGAAGTTAACTATGGCTACACCTTC.

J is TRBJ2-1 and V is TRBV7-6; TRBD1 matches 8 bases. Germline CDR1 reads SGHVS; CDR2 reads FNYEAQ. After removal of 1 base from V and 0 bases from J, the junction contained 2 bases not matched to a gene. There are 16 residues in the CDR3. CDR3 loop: CASSLEDRVSYNEQFF. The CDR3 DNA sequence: TGTGCCAGCAGCTTAGAGGACAGGGTCTCCTACAATGAGCAGTTCTTC.

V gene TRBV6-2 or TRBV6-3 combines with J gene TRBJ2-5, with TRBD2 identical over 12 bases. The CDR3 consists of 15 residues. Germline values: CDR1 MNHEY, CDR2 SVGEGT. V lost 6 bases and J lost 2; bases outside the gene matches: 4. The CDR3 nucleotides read TGTGCCAGCAGCCCTAGCGGGAGGGGTCAAGAGACCCAGTACTTC. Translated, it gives CASSPSGRGQETQYF.

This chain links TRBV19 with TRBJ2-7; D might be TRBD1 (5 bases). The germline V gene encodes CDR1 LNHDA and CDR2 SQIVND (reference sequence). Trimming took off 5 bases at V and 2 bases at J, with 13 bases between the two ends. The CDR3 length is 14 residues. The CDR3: CASSEGAYTYEQYF. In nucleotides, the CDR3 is TGTGCCAGTAGTGAAGGGGCATACACCTACGAGCAGTACTTC.

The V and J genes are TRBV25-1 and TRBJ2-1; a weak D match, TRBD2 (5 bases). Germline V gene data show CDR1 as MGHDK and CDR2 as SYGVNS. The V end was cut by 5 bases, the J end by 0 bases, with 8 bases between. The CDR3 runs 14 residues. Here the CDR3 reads CASSKSGSYNEQFF. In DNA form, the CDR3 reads TGTGCCAGCAGTAAAAGCGGCTCCTACAATGAGCAGTTCTTC.